This TCR beta chain derives from a study of shared clonotypes between healthy human individuals. Researchers partitioned CD4+ cells into CD45RA+ naive and CD45RA-negative memory subsets. Libraries were prepared by immunoSEQ multiplex PCR; TCRdb keeps only in-frame clonotypes and omits some of them. The data contain about 2.4 million clones, approximately 90% of them singletons. There are 13 residues in the CDR3. CDR1 and CDR2 (germline): SNHLY, FYNNEI. Trimming cost V 10 bases and J 7 bases; bases outside gene matches: 8. With regard to this clone: Antigen specificity is unknown.

Study-wide points: Naive subsets typically showed greater estimated richness than memory subsets. The diversity represented, both genetic and in exposure history, was limited by few donors.

Specimen: naive CD4+ T cells sorted from blood. Subset: CD45RA+ positively selected. This receptor was taken from a man aged 18 to 29 in good health. The rearrangement links TRBV2 to TRBJ1-4; 8 bases are shared with TRBD1. The CDR3 region is CANCRGLGEKLFF. The CDR3 nucleotides are TGTGCCAATTGCAGGGGGCTCGGTGAAAAACTGTTTTTT.